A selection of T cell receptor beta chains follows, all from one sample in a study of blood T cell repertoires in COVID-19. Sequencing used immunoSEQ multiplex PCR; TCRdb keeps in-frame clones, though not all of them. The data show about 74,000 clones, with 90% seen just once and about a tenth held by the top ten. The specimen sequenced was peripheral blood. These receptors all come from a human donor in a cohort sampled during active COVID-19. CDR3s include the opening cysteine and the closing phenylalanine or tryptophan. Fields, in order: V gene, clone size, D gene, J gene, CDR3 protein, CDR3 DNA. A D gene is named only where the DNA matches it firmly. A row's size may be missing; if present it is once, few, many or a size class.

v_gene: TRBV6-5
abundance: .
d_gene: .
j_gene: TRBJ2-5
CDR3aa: CASSGGRQETQYF
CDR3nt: TGTGCCAGCAGCGGGGGACGTCAAGAGACCCAGTACTTC

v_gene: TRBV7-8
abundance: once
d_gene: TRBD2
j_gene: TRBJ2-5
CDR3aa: CASSWGGDGETQYF
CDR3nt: TGTGCCAGCAGCTGGGGGGGGGATGGAGAGACCCAGTACTTC

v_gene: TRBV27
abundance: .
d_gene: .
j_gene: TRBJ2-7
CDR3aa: CASSLSEYEQYF
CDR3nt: TGTGCCAGCAGTTTATCAGAGTACGAGCAGTACTTC

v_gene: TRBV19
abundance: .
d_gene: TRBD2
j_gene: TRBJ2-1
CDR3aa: CASTLGTSPSYNEQFF
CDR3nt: TGTGCCAGTACCCTTGGGACTAGCCCCTCCTACAATGAGCAGTTCTTC

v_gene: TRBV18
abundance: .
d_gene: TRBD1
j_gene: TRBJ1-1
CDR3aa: CASSSGTGELTEAFF
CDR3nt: TGTGCCAGCTCATCCGGGACAGGGGAATTAACTGAAGCTTTCTTT

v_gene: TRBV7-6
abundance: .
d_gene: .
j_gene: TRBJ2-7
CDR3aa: CASSLGVTAVPSEQYF
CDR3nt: TGTGCCAGCAGCTTAGGTGTGACAGCTGTCCCGTCCGAGCAGTACTTC

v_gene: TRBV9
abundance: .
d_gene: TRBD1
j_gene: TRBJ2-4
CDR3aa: CASSVSGQGRSHIQYF
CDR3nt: TGTGCCAGCAGCGTCTCAGGACAGGGTCGATCTCACATTCAGTACTTC

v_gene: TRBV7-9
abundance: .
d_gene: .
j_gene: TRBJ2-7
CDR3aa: CASSLAPGDEQYF
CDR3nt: TGTGCCAGCAGCTTAGCGCCGGGGGACGAGCAGTACTTC

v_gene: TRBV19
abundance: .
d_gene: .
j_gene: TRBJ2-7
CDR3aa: CASSIGYQDFSYEQYF
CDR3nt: TGTGCCAGTAGTATCGGGTACCAGGACTTCTCCTACGAGCAGTACTTC

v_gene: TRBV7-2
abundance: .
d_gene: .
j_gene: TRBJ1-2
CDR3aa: CASSLALLGGHGYTF
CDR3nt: TGTGCCAGCAGCTTAGCCCTACTGGGGGGACATGGCTACACCTTC

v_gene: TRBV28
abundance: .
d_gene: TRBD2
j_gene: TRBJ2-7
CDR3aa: CASSPGEGRQYF
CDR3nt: TGTGCCAGCAGCCCGGGGGAGGGACGGCAGTACTTC

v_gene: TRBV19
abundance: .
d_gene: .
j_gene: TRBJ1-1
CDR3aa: CASSPKRTTEAFF
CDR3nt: TGTGCCAGTAGTCCGAAGAGAACGACTGAAGCTTTCTTT

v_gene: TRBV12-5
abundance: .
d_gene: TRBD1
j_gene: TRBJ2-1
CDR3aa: CASQNRAGQGAGEQFF
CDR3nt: TGTGCTAGCCAGAATCGGGCGGGACAGGGGGCTGGTGAGCAGTTCTTC

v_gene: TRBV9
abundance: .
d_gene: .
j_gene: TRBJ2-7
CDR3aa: CASSPWGPNEQYF
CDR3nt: TGTGCCAGCAGCCCCTGGGGGCCCAACGAGCAGTACTTC

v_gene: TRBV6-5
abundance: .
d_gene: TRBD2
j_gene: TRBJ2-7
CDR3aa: CASSQKREATYEQYF
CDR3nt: TGTGCCAGCAGTCAAAAGCGGGAGGCAACCTACGAGCAGTACTTC

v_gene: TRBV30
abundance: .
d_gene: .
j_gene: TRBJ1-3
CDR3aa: CAWSAGNTIYF
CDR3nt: TGTGCCTGGAGCGCTGGAAACACCATATATTTT

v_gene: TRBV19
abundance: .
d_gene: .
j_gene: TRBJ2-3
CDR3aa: CASSWRRTSTDTQYF
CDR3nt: TGTGCCAGTAGTTGGCGGAGGACTAGCACAGATACGCAGTATTTT

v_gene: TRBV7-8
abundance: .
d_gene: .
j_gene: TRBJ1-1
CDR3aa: CASSLALQQGAAAFF
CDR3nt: TGTGCCAGCAGCTTAGCCCTGCAACAGGGAGCAGCCGCTTTCTTT

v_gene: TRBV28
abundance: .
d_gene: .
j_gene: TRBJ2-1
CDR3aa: CASSFSREQFF
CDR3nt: TGTGCCAGCAGTTTCTCTCGGGAGCAGTTCTTC

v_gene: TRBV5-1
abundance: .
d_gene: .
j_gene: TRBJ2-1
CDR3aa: CASSTPDQGNSPSYNEQFF
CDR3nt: TGCGCCAGCAGCACCCCGGATCAGGGGAATAGCCCTTCCTACAATGAGCAGTTCTTC

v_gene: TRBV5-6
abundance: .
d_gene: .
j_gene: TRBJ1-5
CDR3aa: CASSLSGGPYSNQPQHF
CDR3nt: TGTGCCAGCAGCTTGTCGGGGGGACCTTATAGCAATCAGCCCCAGCATTTT